This TCR beta chain was observed in a study of blood T cells in healthy people across ages. This clonotype was observed a handful of times. Its target is unknown. V was shortened by 10 bases and J by 3 bases, with 19 bases between the two germline ends. The CDR3 consists of 14 residues. Germline V lookup: CDR1 MNHNS, CDR2 SASEGT. Peripheral blood from each donor was collected in a volume of 9.5 to 10 milliliters. The authors ran a second PCR of about 7 to 12 cycles using a sample-barcoded 5' primer and a J-beta primer mix. One entry per CDR3 protein results from TCRdb running MiXCR on the 5' RACE reads. The sample has over 950,000 distinct CDR3 sequences; about 51% are singletons. Study results and limitations: Age brought a roughly linear fall in TCR beta diversity measured per million T cells. Diversity was higher, and naive CD4+ cells more numerous, in long-lived donors than in aged donors.

The sequence came from a woman in her sixties or seventies in good health. V usage is TRBV6-1 and J usage is TRBJ2-7, with a weak D call TRBD1 (5 bases). Sequences were obtained from blood. In DNA form, the CDR3 reads TGTGCCACTCTACCCCCAGACAGACTCTACGAGCAGTACTTC. It codes for CATLPPDRLYEQYF.